This TCR beta chain was profiled in a study of blood T cell repertoires in COVID-19. Study overall: There were acute and convalescent COVID-19 samples, and they came from the United States, Italy and Spain. The analysed material was cDNA or gDNA that came from T cells, B-cell-depleted T cells, or PBMCs.

Germline CDR1 is GTSNPN and CDR2 is SVGIG (reference sequence). V was pared by 5 bases and J by 5 bases, with 12 bases between. The CDR3 is made up of 12 amino acids. Per the study methods: Cell counts per sample came from amplifying reference gene primers. Generated by immunoSEQ multiplex PCR, the TCRdb table keeps only in-frame clones and is missing some. That table supplies the V and J calls and clone size; D and trimming were determined from the DNA. The sample contains some 250,000 clones, about nine tenths of which appear only once. This receptor was obtained from a man aged 55 to 70 with acute or convalescent COVID-19. Sequencing used peripheral blood. This chain uses TRBV30 with TRBJ1-1, with D unresolved. The CDR3: CAWLFGGTEAFF. CDR3 DNA: TGTGCCTGGCTATTCGGCGGGACTGAAGCTTTCTTT. The full variable domain, completed using reference TRBV30 and TRBJ1-1, is SQTIHQWPATLVQPVGSPLSLECTVEGTSNPNLYWYRQAAGRGLQLLFYSVGIGQISSEVPQNLSASRPQDRQFILSSKKLLLSDSGFYLCAWLFGGTEAFFGQGTRLTVV.